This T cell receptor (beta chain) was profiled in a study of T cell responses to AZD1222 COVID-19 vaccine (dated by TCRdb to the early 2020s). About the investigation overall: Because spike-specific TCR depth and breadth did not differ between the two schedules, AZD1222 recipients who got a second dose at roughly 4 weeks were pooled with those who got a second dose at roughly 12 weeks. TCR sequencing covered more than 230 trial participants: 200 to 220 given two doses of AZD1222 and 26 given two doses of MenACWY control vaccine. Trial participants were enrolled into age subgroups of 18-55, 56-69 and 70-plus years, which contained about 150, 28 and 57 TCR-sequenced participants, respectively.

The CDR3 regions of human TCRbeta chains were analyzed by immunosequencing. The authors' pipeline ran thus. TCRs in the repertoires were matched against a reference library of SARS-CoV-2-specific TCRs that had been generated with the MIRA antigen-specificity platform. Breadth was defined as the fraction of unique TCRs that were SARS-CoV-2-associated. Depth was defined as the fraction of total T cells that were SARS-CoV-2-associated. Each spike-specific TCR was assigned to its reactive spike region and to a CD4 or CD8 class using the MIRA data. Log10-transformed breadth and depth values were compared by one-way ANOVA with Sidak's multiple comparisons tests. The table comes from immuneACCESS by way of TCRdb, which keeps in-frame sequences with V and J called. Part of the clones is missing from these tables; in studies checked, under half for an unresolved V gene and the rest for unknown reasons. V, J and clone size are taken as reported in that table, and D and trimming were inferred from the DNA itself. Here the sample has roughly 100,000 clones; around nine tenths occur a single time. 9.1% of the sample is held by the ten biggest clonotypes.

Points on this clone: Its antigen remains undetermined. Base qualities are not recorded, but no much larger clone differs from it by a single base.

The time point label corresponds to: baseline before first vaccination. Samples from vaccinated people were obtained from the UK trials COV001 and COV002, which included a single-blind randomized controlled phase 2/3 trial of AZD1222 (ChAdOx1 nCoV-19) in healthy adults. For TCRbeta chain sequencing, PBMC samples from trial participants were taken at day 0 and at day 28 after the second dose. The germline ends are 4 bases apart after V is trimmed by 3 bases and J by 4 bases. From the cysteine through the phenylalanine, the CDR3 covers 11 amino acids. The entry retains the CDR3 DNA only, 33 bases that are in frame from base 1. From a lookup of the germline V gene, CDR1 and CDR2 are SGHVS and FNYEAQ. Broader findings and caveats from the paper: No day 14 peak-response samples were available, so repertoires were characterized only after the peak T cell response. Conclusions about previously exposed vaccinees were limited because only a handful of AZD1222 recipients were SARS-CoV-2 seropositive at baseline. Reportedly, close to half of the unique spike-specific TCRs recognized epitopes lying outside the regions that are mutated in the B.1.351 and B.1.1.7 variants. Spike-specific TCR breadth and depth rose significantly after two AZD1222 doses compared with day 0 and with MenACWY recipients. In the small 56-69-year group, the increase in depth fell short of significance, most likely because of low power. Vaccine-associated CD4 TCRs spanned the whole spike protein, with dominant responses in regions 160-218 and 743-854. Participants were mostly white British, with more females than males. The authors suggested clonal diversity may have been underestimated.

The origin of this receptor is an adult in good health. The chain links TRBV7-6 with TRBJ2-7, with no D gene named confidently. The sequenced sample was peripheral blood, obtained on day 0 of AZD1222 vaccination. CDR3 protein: CASSLEYEQYF. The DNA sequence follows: TGTGCCAGCAGCTTGGAGTACGAGCAGTACTTC.